Listed here are 23 T cell receptor beta chains from one sample, sequenced in a study of tissue T cells after allogeneic stem cell transplantation. Method: immunoSEQ multiplex PCR; TCRdb's copy keeps in-frame clones and lacks some. The sample carries about 48,000 clones, about three quarters recorded once. The sequenced sample consisted of sorted cells pooled from one or two spleens. These receptors came from a pool of C57BL/6 mice in good health.

With regard to this clone: Here the gene names and germline are mouse. Read data end 1 residue before the CDR3 end; the end is taken from the germline J gene. The chain links TRBV3 to TRBJ2-1; TRBD2 agrees at 12 bases. J lost 6 bases, V lost 5 bases, and 2 bases had no gene match. Germline V lookup: CDR1 SNHLY, CDR2 FYNGKV (reference sequence). CDR3 size: 14 residues. CDR3: CASSPGLGGAEQFF. CDR3 DNA (partial): TGTGCCAGCAGCCCGGGACTGGGGGGTGCTGAGCAGTTC.

Notes on this clone: All gene names here are mouse names. The read comes to an end 1 residue before the CDR3 does, leaving the germline J gene to fill in the end. The chain couples TRBV5 to TRBJ2-1, with D uncertain. V was pared by 3 bases and J by 5 bases, with 8 bases between. Germline-derived CDR1 and CDR2 are LGHNA and YNLKQL (reference sequence). The CDR3 extends over 13 amino acids. The CDR3: CASSQDGDAEQFF. The CDR3 DNA, read in part, is TGTGCCAGCAGCCAGGACGGGGATGCTGAGCAGTTC.

In its sample, this clone was seen a few times. Gene names and germline match the mouse. The read stops 1 residue short of the end of the CDR3; the missing end is completed from the germline J gene. The rearrangement joins TRBV14 to TRBJ2-7; D may be TRBD1 (6 bases). The CDR3 length is 13 residues. Trimming removed 5 bases from V and 0 bases from J, with 9 bases in between. Germline V CDR1 and CDR2: SGHDT, FRDEAV. The part of the CDR3 DNA that was read is TGTGCCAGCAGCCAGGGGAGCTCCTATGAACAGTAC. As protein: CASSQGSSYEQY. The whole CDR3 region reads CASSQGSSYEQYF.

This clone has only a few counts. The germline and genes are mouse ones. The sequenced fragment ends 1 residue before the CDR3 boundary, so the rest is inferred from the germline J gene. The rearrangement links TRBV2 to TRBJ2-7, with TRBD1 matching over 9 bases. The germline CDR1 and CDR2 sequences are LGHNA and YSYQKL. There are 15 residues in the CDR3. The V segment lost 0 bases and the J segment 1 base; nucleotides outside the gene matches: 1. The chain's CDR3 is CASSQEGTGSYEQYF. The sequenced CDR3 bases are TGTGCCAGCAGCCAAGAGGGGACAGGGTCCTATGAACAGTAC.

On this clone: Mouse germline and gene names are used. The CDR3 extends 1 residue past the end of the read, so its final part is completed from the germline J gene. The gene calls are TRBV3 and TRBJ1-5; no clear D gene. The CDR3 consists of 12 residues. V lost 3 bases, J lost 4 bases, and 4 bases lay in between. CDR1 is SNHLY and CDR2 is FYNGKV in the germline V gene (reference sequence). The sequenced CDR3 bases are TGTGCCAGCAGCTTCAGGAACCAGGCTCCGCTT. The encoded protein is CASSFRNQAPL. The complete CDR3 sequence is CASSFRNQAPLF. Filled out from reference TRBV3 and TRBJ1-5, the complete variable domain reads GPKVLQIPSHQIIDMGQMVTLNCDPVSNHLYFYWYKQILGQQMEFLVNFYNGKVMEKSKLFKDQFSVERPDGSYFTLKIQPTALEDSAVYFCASSFRNQAPLFGEGTRLSVL.

Turning to this clone: Gene names are mouse gene names. The read ends 1 residue early relative to the CDR3; the germline J gene fills the gap. The chain couples TRBV31 to TRBJ1-2; possible D gene TRBD1, 6 bases. Germline V gives CDR1 GKSSPN, CDR2 SITVG. The CDR3 is 15 amino acids. V gave up 0 bases and J gave up 3 bases, with 14 bases separating them. The CDR3 loop reads CAWSLPGGADSDYTF. CDR3 bases read: TGTGCCTGGAGTCTTCCCGGGGGCGCAGACTCCGACTACACC.

About this clone: Here the gene names and germline are mouse. The read is 1 residue too short to cover the CDR3 end, so that end is filled in from the germline J gene. The chain is built from TRBV2 and TRBJ1-1; D not certain. The CDR3 length is 14 residues. From germline, CDR1 is LGHNA and CDR2 YSYQKL. Trimming pared 2 bases from V and 1 base from J, leaving 8 bases between. The CDR3 reads CASSQKGRNTEVFF. CDR3 bases read: TGTGCCAGCAGCCAAAAAGGGAGGAACACAGAAGTCTTC. Combining the CDR3 with reference TRBV2 and TRBJ1-1 gives the whole variable domain DPKIIQKPKYLVAVTGSEKILICEQYLGHNAMYWYRQSAKKPLEFMFSYSYQKLMDNQTASSRFQPQSSKKNHLDLQITALKPDDSATYFCASSQKGRNTEVFFGKGTRLTVV.

This clone was seen a single time. Mouse names are used for the genes. Read sequence stops 1 residue before the CDR3 end, and the germline J gene provides the missing end. The chain employs TRBV3 and TRBJ1-2, with D unresolved. V lost 1 base and J lost 0, with 6 bases in between. CDR1 and CDR2 (germline): SNHLY, FYNGKV (reference sequence). There are 14 residues in the CDR3. The CDR3 sequence: CASSLDGANSDYTF. CDR3 DNA, as far as it was read: TGTGCCAGCAGCTTAGACGGGGCAAACTCCGACTACACC.

As to this clone: Each gene name is a mouse one. The CDR3 DNA, read in part, is TGTGCCAGCTCACATCGACAGGGGGACTCCGACTACACC. It is translated as CASSHRQGDSDYT. The whole CDR3 sequence reads CASSHRQGDSDYTF. The chain recombines TRBV12-1 with TRBJ1-2, with TRBD1 matching over 9 bases. The read falls 1 residue short of the CDR3 end, and the missing part is taken from the germline J gene. J lost 3 bases, V lost 4 bases, and 5 bases had no gene match. CDR1 is SGHSN, CDR2 HYEKVE, per germline. This CDR3 has 14 amino acids.

About this clone: Germline and genes here are mouse. The read terminates 1 residue ahead of where the CDR3 ends, so the germline J gene completes it. The chain combines TRBV4 with TRBJ2-5; D tentatively fits TRBD1 or TRBD2 (6 bases each). V lost 6 bases and J 5 bases, leaving 12 bases between the germline ends. The germline V gene has CDR1 LGHDT and CDR2 YNNKQL (reference sequence). The CDR3 contains 13 residues. CDR3 residues: CASRAGARDTQYF. CDR3 DNA, as far as it was read: TGTGCCAGCAGGGCGGGGGCGCGAGACACCCAGTAC.

In regard to this clone: Gene names and germline match the mouse. The read gets to within 1 residue of the CDR3 end, and the germline J gene fills in the rest. This chain connects TRBV16 to TRBJ2-3; 7 bases are shared with TRBD2. This CDR3 contains 14 residues. The germline V gene has CDR1 SGHSA and CDR2 FRNQAP. J lost 2 bases, V lost 4 bases, and 3 bases had no gene match. Partial CDR3 DNA: TGTGCAAGCAGCTCGACTGGGAATGCAGAAACGCTGTAT. Translated: CASSSTGNAETLY. The CDR3, in full, reads CASSSTGNAETLYF.

This clone was found once. Gene names and germline refer to mouse. With the read ending 1 residue before the CDR3 end, the germline J gene is used to fill in that end. The chain couples TRBV16 to TRBJ2-5; 11 bases are a match to TRBD2. Per the germline V gene, CDR1 is SGHSA and CDR2 is FRNQAP. Unmatched junction bases numbered 2, after V lost 4 bases and J lost 5 bases. CDR3 length: 14 amino acids. The part of the CDR3 DNA that was read is TGTGCAAGCAGCTCCGACTGGGGGGGAGACACCCAGTAC. The encoded protein is CASSSDWGGDTQY. The entire CDR3 protein is CASSSDWGGDTQYF.

Points on this clone: Mouse gene names and germline throughout. The sequence runs out 1 residue before the end of the CDR3; the remainder is reconstructed from the germline J gene. V is TRBV24 and J is TRBJ2-1, with D perhaps matching TRBD2 (5 bases). V lost 2 bases and J lost 3, with 8 bases in between. From germline, CDR1 is KGHTA and CDR2 FRNEEI. The CDR3 runs to 14 residues. The chain's CDR3 is CASSLPDFYAEQFF. The covered CDR3 bases are TGTGCCAGCAGTCTGCCGGACTTCTATGCTGAGCAGTTC.

There are a few counts of this clone. Gene names and germline match the mouse. The CDR3 is cut off 1 residue early in the read; its end comes from the germline J gene. The chain has TRBV31 and TRBJ2-7, with 8 bases matching TRBD2. CDR3 length equals 12 residues. V dropped 5 bases and J dropped 6; count of bases not matched to a gene: 6. Per the germline V gene, CDR1 is GKSSPN and CDR2 is SITVG. The CDR3 region is CAWLGGRLEQYF. CDR3 DNA, as far as it was read: TGTGCCTGGCTGGGGGGTAGACTTGAACAGTAC.

Points on this clone: Mouse gene names and germline throughout. Sequencing ends 1 residue short of the CDR3 end; the germline J gene provides the rest. V is TRBV13-2 and J is TRBJ2-4; D is possibly TRBD1 (6 bases). Per the germline V gene, CDR1 is NNHNN and CDR2 is SYGAGS (reference sequence). The V gene lost 4 bases and the J gene lost 6 bases, with 6 bases spanning the gap. The CDR3 spans 11 residues. This chain's CDR3 is CASGTGNTLYF. CDR3 DNA, as far as it was read: TGTGCCAGCGGTACAGGGAACACCTTGTAC.

To note about this clone: Mouse gene names apply. From the germline J gene comes the end of the CDR3, since the read stops 1 residue before it. The chain couples TRBV13-2 to TRBJ2-7, with TRBD2 identical over 10 bases. Trimming cost V 0 bases and J 7 bases; bases outside gene matches: 1. Germline V lookup: CDR1 NNHNN, CDR2 SYGAGS (reference sequence). There are 13 residues in the CDR3. CDR3 sequence: CASGDGGLGEQYF. The CDR3 bases that were read are TGTGCCAGCGGTGATGGGGGACTGGGGGAACAGTAC.

For this clone: These gene names are mouse names. The read ends 1 residue early relative to the CDR3; the germline J gene fills the gap. The genes are TRBV15 and TRBJ2-7, with TRBD1 identical over 7 bases. The CDR3 contains 13 residues. Germline CDR1 reads SGHND; CDR2 reads FRSKSL. The J segment lost 0 bases and the V segment lost 6 bases, leaving 2 bases of the junction unmatched. The covered CDR3 bases are TGTGCCAGCAGACGGGACAGCTCCTATGAACAGTAC. Protein: CASRRDSSYEQY. From start to end, the CDR3 is CASRRDSSYEQYF.

Comments on this clone: Mouse gene names and germline throughout. The read is 1 residue too short to cover the CDR3 end, so that end is filled in from the germline J gene. The chain combines TRBV26 with TRBJ1-3; D possibly corresponds to TRBD1 (5 bases). Germline loops: CDR1 KGHPV, CDR2 FQNQEV (reference sequence). This CDR3 contains 15 residues. The ends were cut back, 2 bases at V and 0 bases at J, with 8 bases in the middle. The sequenced part of the CDR3 DNA is TGTGCCAGCAGTCTGACAGGAAATTCTGGAAATACGCTCTAT. Translated, it gives CASSLTGNSGNTLY. The whole CDR3 is CASSLTGNSGNTLYF.

As to this clone: Germline and genes: mouse. Read coverage stops 1 residue before the CDR3 terminus; the germline J gene supplies the remainder. The chain carries TRBV3 and TRBJ1-4, with 8 bases lining up with TRBD1. Germline V lookup: CDR1 SNHLY, CDR2 FYNGKV (reference sequence). The CDR3 has 14 residues. The V and J ends lost 5 bases and 3 bases, in that order; junction bases with no gene match: 2. CDR3: CASSPQGANERLFF. The CDR3 bases that were read are TGTGCCAGCAGCCCACAGGGGGCCAACGAAAGATTATTT. Full variable domain (remainder filled in from reference TRBV3 and TRBJ1-4): GPKVLQIPSHQIIDMGQMVTLNCDPVSNHLYFYWYKQILGQQMEFLVNFYNGKVMEKSKLFKDQFSVERPDGSYFTLKIQPTALEDSAVYFCASSPQGANERLFFGHGTKLSVL.

Turning to this clone: Gene and germline names: mouse. Coverage ceases 1 residue before the CDR3 finishes, and the germline J gene fills in the end. The V gene is TRBV3, the J gene TRBJ1-1; the D is unclear. The length of the CDR3 is 12 residues. V was trimmed by 6 bases and J by 8 bases, leaving 13 bases between them. CDR1 is SNHLY, CDR2 FYNGKV, per germline (reference sequence). Partial CDR3 DNA: TGTGCCAGCAGTAGTAGCAAGGGTGAAGTCTTC. It translates to CASSSSKGEVF. The full CDR3 protein is CASSSSKGEVFF.

This clone appeared once. Mouse names are used for the genes. The observed sequence ends 1 residue before the CDR3 terminus, with the missing tail filled in from the germline J gene. The chain couples TRBV19 to TRBJ2-5, with D perhaps TRBD1 (5 bases). Deletions cut 3 bases from V and 0 bases from J, with 8 bases between. The germline gives CDR1 FNHDT, CDR2 SITEND (reference sequence). The CDR3 is 14 amino acids. CDR3 bases read: TGTGCCAGCAGTACGACAGTTAACCAAGACACCCAGTAC. It codes for CASSTTVNQDTQY. The whole CDR3 sequence is CASSTTVNQDTQYF.

Of note for this clone: Germline and genes here are mouse. Other DNA sequences within the sample encode an identical CDR3. The sequenced part of the CDR3 DNA is TGTGCCAGCAGTATTTTGGGCTATGCTGAGCAGTTC. Protein product: CASSILGYAEQF. The CDR3 reads in full as CASSILGYAEQFF. The V gene is TRBV19, the J gene TRBJ2-1; no firm D call. The CDR3 extends 1 residue past the end of the read, so its final part is completed from the germline J gene. The CDR3 length is 13 residues. V lost 2 bases and J lost 3, with 6 bases in between. Germline V CDR1 and CDR2: FNHDT, SITEND (reference sequence). Based on the CDR3 plus reference TRBV19 and TRBJ2-1, the full variable domain is GGIITQTPKFLIGQEGQKLTLKCQQNFNHDTMYWYRQDSGKGLRLIYYSITENDLQKGDLSEGYDASREKKSSFSLTVTSAQKNEMAVFLCASSILGYAEQFFGPGTRLTVL.

Regarding this clone: Here the gene names and germline are mouse. The DNA ends 1 residue before the CDR3 does, and the rest of the CDR3 is filled in from the germline J gene. The chain recombines TRBV13-3 with TRBJ2-4; D gene ambiguous. This CDR3 has 14 amino acids. V was pared by 5 bases and J by 1 base, with 11 bases between. The germline V gene encodes CDR1 NNHDY and CDR2 SYVADS. CDR3 DNA (partial): TGTGCCAGCAGCCCGGGTACGGGTCAAAACACCTTGTAC. It encodes CASSPGTGQNTLY. The entire CDR3 is CASSPGTGQNTLYF.